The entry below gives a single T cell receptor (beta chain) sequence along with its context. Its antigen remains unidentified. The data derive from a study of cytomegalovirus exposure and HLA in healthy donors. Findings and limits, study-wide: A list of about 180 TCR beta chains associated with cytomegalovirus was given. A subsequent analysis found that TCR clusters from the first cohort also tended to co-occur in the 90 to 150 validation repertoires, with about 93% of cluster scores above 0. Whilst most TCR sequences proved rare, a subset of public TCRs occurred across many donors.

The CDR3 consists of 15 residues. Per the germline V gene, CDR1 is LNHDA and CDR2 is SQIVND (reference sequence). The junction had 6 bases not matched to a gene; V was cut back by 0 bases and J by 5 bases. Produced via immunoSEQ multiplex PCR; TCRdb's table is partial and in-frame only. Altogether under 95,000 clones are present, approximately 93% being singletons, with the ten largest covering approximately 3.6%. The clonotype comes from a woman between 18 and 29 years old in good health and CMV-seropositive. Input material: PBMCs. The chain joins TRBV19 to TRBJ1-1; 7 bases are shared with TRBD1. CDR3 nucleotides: TGTGCCAGTAGTATAGATCTTACAGGGGATACTGAAGCTTTCTTT. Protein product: CASSIDLTGDTEAFF. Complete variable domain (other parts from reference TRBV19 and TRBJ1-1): DGGITQSPKYLFRKEGQNVTLSCEQNLNHDAMYWYRQDPGQGLRLIYYSQIVNDFQKGDIAEGYSVSREKKESFPLTVTSAQKNPTAFYLCASSIDLTGDTEAFFGQGTRLTVV.